One and the same sample provided the 3 T cell receptor beta chains below, sequenced in a study of cytomegalovirus exposure and HLA in healthy donors. PCR employed 60 Vbeta and 13 Jbeta primers. The data were produced by immunoSEQ multiplex PCR, yet TCRdb's version contains in-frame clones alone and is incomplete. The sample holds 100,000 to 150,000 clones, about four fifths seen once. The source material was PBMCs. These receptors originate from a woman aged 40 to 55 in good health and CMV-seronegative.

The rearrangement links TRBV28 to TRBJ2-3; D gene ambiguous. The CDR3 consists of 14 residues. V lost 5 bases and J 8 bases, leaving 17 bases between the germline ends. Germline V gives CDR1 MDHEN, CDR2 SYDVKM. The CDR3 region has the DNA TGTGCCAGCAGTACTCCCGGGTTCCTAGTTACGCAGTATTTT. This codes for CASSTPGFLVTQYF.

This chain connects TRBV5-6 to TRBJ2-5; TRBD2 is a possible D gene (6 bases). Germline V gene sequence: CDR1 SGHDT, CDR2 YYEEEE. The V gene lost 0 bases and the J gene lost 2 bases, with 11 bases spanning the gap. The CDR3 has 15 amino acids. The CDR3 coding sequence is TGTGCCAGCAGCTTGGCAGCGGACTATCAAGAGACCCAGTACTTC. Its protein is CASSLAADYQETQYF.

The rearrangement joins TRBV7-9 to TRBJ2-5; D might be TRBD1 (6 bases). The V end was cut by 5 bases, the J end by 5 bases, with 12 bases between. This CDR3 is built from 13 residues. The V gene's germline CDR1 is SEHNR and CDR2 FQNEAQ (reference sequence). Written as DNA, the CDR3 is TGTGCCAGCAGCCTACAGGGACGGGAGACCCAGTACTTC. It is translated as CASSLQGRETQYF.